Sequencing of this T cell receptor (beta chain) was carried out in a study of shared clonotypes between healthy human individuals. In germline, CDR1 is ENHRY, CDR2 SYGVKD. V was cut by 8 bases and J by 1 base, with 5 bases left in between. The CDR3 is 12 amino acids. Whole-study findings and limits: Shared clonotypes: approximately 5.3% naive CD4, roughly 3.8% naive CD8, 2.3% memory CD4, more than 0.3% memory CD8.

Produced via immunoSEQ multiplex PCR; TCRdb's table is partial and in-frame only. This sample yields roughly 2.2 million clones, of which approximately 93% are seen a single time; about 0.39% belongs to the top ten. For this clone: The antigen remains undetermined.

The sequenced sample consisted of naive CD4+ T cells from PBMCs. The subset here: CD45RA+ positively selected. This receptor was identified in a young man in good health. Some clones in this sample may be carry-over from other donors' samples. The chain couples TRBV10-3 to TRBJ2-2; no clear D gene. CDR3 in DNA: TGTGCCATCTCTCGGAACACCGGGGAGCTGTTTTTT. Protein sequence: CAISRNTGELFF.